The rows below give T cell receptor beta chains drawn from one sample of a study of T cell changes during pregnancy in multiple sclerosis. TCRdb keeps only in-frame clones here, not all; method: immunoSEQ multiplex PCR. The table shows tens of thousands of clones, with around 89% occurring only once. The starting material was CD8+ T cells from peripheral blood mononuclear cells, obtained after pregnancy. The receptors here all came from a female donor in good health, enrolled as a control in a pregnancy study. Both conserved end residues are part of each CDR3. Fields, in order: clone size, V gene, J gene, D gene, CDR3 protein, CDR3 DNA. A D gene is named only where the DNA matches it firmly. Clone size is not always given. Where it is, it says once, few, many or a class for expanded clones.

.,TRBV28,TRBJ1-1,.,CASRYIEAFF,TGTGCCAGCAGATATATTGAAGCTTTCTTT
once,TRBV11-2,TRBJ2-7,.,CASSLAGEQYF,TGTGCCAGCAGCTTAGCCGGGGAGCAGTACTTC
.,TRBV5-1,TRBJ2-3,TRBD1,CASSPTGGTATDTQYF,TGCGCCAGCAGCCCGACAGGGGGTACGGCCACAGATACGCAGTATTTT
few,TRBV6-4,TRBJ2-1,TRBD2,CASSVDSGGRSEQFF,TGTGCCAGCAGTGTGGATAGCGGGGGGAGGAGTGAGCAGTTCTTC
.,TRBV18,TRBJ2-3,TRBD1,CASSQRQGAGTDTQYF,TGTGCCAGCTCCCAACGCCAGGGGGCCGGCACAGATACGCAGTATTTT
once,TRBV21-1,TRBJ2-2,.,CASSSYGGADTGELFF,TGTGCCAGCAGCTCGTACGGGGGGGCCGACACCGGGGAGCTGTTTTTT
.,TRBV29-1,TRBJ2-3,TRBD2,CSVTSGGVFTDTQYF,TGCAGCGTTACTAGCGGGGGGGTTTTCACAGATACGCAGTATTTT
few,TRBV10-2,TRBJ1-6,TRBD1,CASSDWGQGNSPLHF,TGCGCCAGCAGTGATTGGGGACAGGGGAATTCACCCCTCCACTTT
.,TRBV14,TRBJ2-1,.,CASSLGAWDEQFF,TGTGCCAGCAGCCTGGGCGCGTGGGATGAGCAGTTCTTC
.,TRBV7-2,TRBJ2-1,.,CASSFAGSYEQFF,TGTGCCAGCAGCTTCGCAGGGTCCTATGAGCAGTTCTTC
.,TRBV19,TRBJ1-2,.,CASSIGGAIYGYTF,TGTGCCAGTAGTATCGGAGGGGCTATCTATGGCTACACCTTC
.,TRBV11-2,TRBJ2-3,.,CASSYDSRSSDTQYF,TGTGCCAGCAGCTACGACTCGCGGAGTTCGGATACGCAGTATTTT
.,TRBV7-9,TRBJ1-2,.,CASSFPRGIDGYTF,TGTGCCAGCAGCTTCCCAAGGGGCATCGATGGCTACACCTTC
once,TRBV2,TRBJ2-7,.,CASSPLQGFLHEQYF,TGTGCCAGCAGCCCACTACAGGGTTTTTTACACGAGCAGTACTTC
.,TRBV29-1,TRBJ1-1,.,CSVNGHFNTEAFF,TGCAGCGTCAATGGACACTTTAACACTGAAGCTTTCTTT
.,TRBV5-1,TRBJ2-7,.,CASSLGDMGREQYF,TGCGCCAGCAGCTTGGGGGACATGGGGAGAGAGCAGTACTTC
.,TRBV5-6,TRBJ2-1,.,CASSLPDSYNEQFF,TGTGCCAGCAGCTTACCAGACTCCTACAATGAGCAGTTCTTC
.,TRBV5-4,TRBJ2-1,.,CASSPPGGGREQFF,TGTGCCAGCAGCCCCCCTGGGGGGGGCAGAGAGCAGTTCTTC
.,TRBV5-6,TRBJ1-1,.,CASSRRDGVAFF,TGTGCCAGCAGCCGGAGGGACGGGGTGGCTTTCTTT
.,TRBV7-6,TRBJ1-1,.,CASSSERDTEAFF,TGTGCCAGCAGCTCAGAGCGGGACACTGAAGCTTTCTTT
large,TRBV28,TRBJ1-5,.,CASSFPRGGNQPQHF,TGTGCCAGCAGTTTTCCCAGGGGAGGCAATCAGCCCCAGCATTTT
.,TRBV13,TRBJ2-7,.,CASSFQRAYEQYF,TGTGCCAGCAGCTTTCAAAGAGCCTACGAGCAGTACTTC
.,TRBV6-1,TRBJ2-4,.,CASSEGGSGNIQYF,TGTGCCAGCAGTGAAGGAGGGTCAGGAAACATTCAGTACTTC
.,TRBV13,TRBJ2-2,.,CASSLEGLLNTGELFF,TGTGCCAGCAGCTTAGAGGGGCTACTGAACACCGGGGAGCTGTTTTTT